Each of the 11 T cell receptor beta chains below was sequenced from the same sample in a study of T cell responses to AZD1222 COVID-19 vaccine. Profiling relied on immunoSEQ multiplex PCR, and the TCRdb table lists in-frame clones only, not all of them. The data show tens of thousands of clones, with roughly nine tenths seen just once and around 4.9% held by the top ten. Specimen: peripheral blood, collected on day 0 of AZD1222 vaccination. These receptors were taken from an adult in good health.

The CDR3 reads CASSIVRDPSYEQYF. The CDR3 DNA reads TGTGCCAGTAGTATAGTCAGGGACCCCTCCTACGAGCAGTACTTC. This chain uses TRBV19 with TRBJ2-7; tentatively, D is TRBD1 or TRBD2 (5 bases each). The CDR3 sequence is 15 residues long. The V end lost 1 base, the J end lost 0 bases, and 10 bases lay between the germline ends. CDR1 and CDR2 from the germline V gene are LNHDA and SQIVND (reference sequence).

The V call is TRBV7-2, the J call TRBJ2-3; 7 nucleotides match TRBD1. The CDR3 totals 16 residues. Trimming took 5 bases from V and 0 from J; bases not matched to a gene: 8. CDR1 is SGHTA, CDR2 FQGNSA, per germline. CDR3 nucleotides: TGTGCCAGCAGCATGTTAGGGACAGCTAGCACAGATACGCAGTATTTT. Translation: CASSMLGTASTDTQYF.

V gene TRBV3-1 (or the pseudogene TRBV3-2) combines with J gene TRBJ1-1, with a tentative D call TRBD1 (5 bases). The CDR3 sequence is 13 residues long. Germline V lookup: CDR1 LGHDT, CDR2 YNNKEL (reference sequence). Trimming cost V 1 base and J 11 bases, with 14 bases left between them. The CDR3 bases are TGTGCCAGCAGCCAAGTGGGGCTGAAAGGGGCTTTCTTT. It yields the protein CASSQVGLKGAFF.

As regards this clone: Other nucleotide sequences in the sample specify the same CDR3. This sequence joins TRBV6-5 and TRBJ1-1, with unresolved D. Trimming removed 4 bases at V and 4 bases at J, with 4 bases between. The CDR3 is 11 amino acids. The V gene's germline CDR1 is MNHEY and CDR2 SVGAGI. This chain's CDR3 is CASSSGTEAFF. The CDR3, as DNA: TGTGCCAGCAGTTCCGGCACTGAAGCTTTCTTT.

This sequence joins TRBV5-4 and TRBJ1-6; D may be TRBD1 (5 bases). This CDR3 spans 17 amino acids. Trimming removed 4 bases at V and 7 bases at J, with 21 bases between. Germline V gives CDR1 SGHNT, CDR2 YYREEE (reference sequence). CDR3 bases: TGTGCCAGCAGCCGGGAGTTGCAGGGTTTAGGCAATTCACCCCTCCACTTT. Encoded protein: CASSRELQGLGNSPLHF.

The genes are TRBV2 and TRBJ2-5, with TRBD1 matching over 9 bases. CDR1 and CDR2 (germline): SNHLY, FYNNEI. V lost 2 bases, J lost 12 bases, and 10 bases stayed unmatched. The CDR3 runs to 14 residues. The CDR3 nucleotides read TGTGCCAGCAGTGAATGGACAGGGGCTAGGGCTGAGTACTTC. Residues: CASSEWTGARAEYF.

The chain has TRBV29-1 and TRBJ1-2; D unclear. This CDR3 comprises 13 residues. Trimming removed 7 bases from V and 1 base from J, with 13 bases in between. From germline, CDR1 is SQVTM and CDR2 ANQGSEA. The CDR3 spells CSASASHNYGYTF. The CDR3, as DNA: TGCAGCGCCTCGGCCTCCCATAACTATGGCTACACCTTC.

This chain joins TRBV5-3 and TRBJ1-2; D gene unclear. TRBV5-3 is given ORF status, its function remaining uncertain. The CDR3 is 14 amino acids. Between the trimmed V and J ends, which lost 2 bases and 0 bases, there was a span of 8 bases. The CDR3 bases are TGTGCCAGAAGCTTAGAGGGCGCTAACTATGGCTACACCTTC. Encoded protein: CARSLEGANYGYTF.

The V gene is TRBV7-2, the J gene TRBJ1-5; D is unresolved. The CDR3 runs to 14 residues. Trimming removed 1 base from V and 11 bases from J, with 15 bases in between. CDR1 and CDR2 from the germline V gene are SGHTA and FQGNSA. DNA of the CDR3: TGTGCCAGCAGCTTAGGCGGGGAGTTCGGGGCCCAGCATTTT. Its protein is CASSLGGEFGAQHF.

The chain is built from TRBV2 and TRBJ1-3; a weak D match, TRBD1 (5 bases). The ends were cut back, 7 bases at V and 0 bases at J, with 13 bases in the middle. The CDR3 is made up of 15 amino acids. The germline CDR1 and CDR2 sequences are SNHLY and FYNNEI. The CDR3: CASMVGAFSGNTIYF. The CDR3, as DNA: TGTGCCAGCATGGTAGGGGCCTTCTCTGGAAACACCATATATTTT.

The V call is TRBV19, the J call TRBJ2-2; 7 nucleotides align to TRBD1. The V and J ends lost 7 bases and 2 bases, in that order; junction bases with no gene match: 10. The CDR3 is 16 residues long. CDR1 is LNHDA and CDR2 is SQIVND in the germline V gene (reference sequence). CDR3 residues: CASKLQTGPNTGELFF. Written as DNA, the CDR3 is TGTGCCAGTAAACTACAGACAGGGCCAAACACCGGGGAGCTGTTTTTT.